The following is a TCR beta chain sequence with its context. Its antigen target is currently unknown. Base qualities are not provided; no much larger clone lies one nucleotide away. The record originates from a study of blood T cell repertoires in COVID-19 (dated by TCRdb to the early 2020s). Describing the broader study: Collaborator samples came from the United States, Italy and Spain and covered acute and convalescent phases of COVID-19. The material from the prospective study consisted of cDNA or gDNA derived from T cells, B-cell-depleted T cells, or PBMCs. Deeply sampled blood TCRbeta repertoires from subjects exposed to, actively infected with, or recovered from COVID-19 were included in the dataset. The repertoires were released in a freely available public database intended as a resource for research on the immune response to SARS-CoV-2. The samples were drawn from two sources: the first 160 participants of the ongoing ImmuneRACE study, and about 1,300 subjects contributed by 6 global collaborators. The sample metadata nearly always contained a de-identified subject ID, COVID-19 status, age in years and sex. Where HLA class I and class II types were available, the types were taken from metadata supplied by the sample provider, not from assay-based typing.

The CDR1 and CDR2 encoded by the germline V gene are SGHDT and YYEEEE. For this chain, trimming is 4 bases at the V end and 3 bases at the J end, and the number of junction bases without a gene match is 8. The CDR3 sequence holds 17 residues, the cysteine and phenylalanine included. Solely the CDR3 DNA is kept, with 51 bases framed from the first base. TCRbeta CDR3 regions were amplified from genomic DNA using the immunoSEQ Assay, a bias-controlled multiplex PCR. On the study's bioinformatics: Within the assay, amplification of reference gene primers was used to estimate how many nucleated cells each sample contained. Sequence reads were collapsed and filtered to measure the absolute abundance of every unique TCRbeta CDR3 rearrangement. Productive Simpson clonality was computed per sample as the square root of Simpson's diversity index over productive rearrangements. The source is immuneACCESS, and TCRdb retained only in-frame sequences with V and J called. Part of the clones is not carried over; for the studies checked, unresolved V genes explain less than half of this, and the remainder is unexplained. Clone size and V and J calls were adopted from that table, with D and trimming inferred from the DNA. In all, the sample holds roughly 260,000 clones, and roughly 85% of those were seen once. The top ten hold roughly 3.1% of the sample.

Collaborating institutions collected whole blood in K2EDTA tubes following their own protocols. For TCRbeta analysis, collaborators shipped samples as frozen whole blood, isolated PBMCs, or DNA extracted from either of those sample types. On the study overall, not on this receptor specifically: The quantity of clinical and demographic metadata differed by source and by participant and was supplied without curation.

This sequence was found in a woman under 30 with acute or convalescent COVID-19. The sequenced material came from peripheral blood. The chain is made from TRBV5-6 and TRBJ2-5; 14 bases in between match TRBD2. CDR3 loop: CASSPLTSGRAEETQYF. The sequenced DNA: TGTGCCAGCAGCCCCTTGACTAGCGGGAGGGCCGAAGAGACCCAGTACTTC.